This record looks at one T cell receptor (beta chain) sequence and its context. This clonotype was observed a single time. Its cognate antigen has yet to be identified. No clone much larger than this one lies a single base away; base qualities are absent. Resting on one read, the evidence is weak. The record originates from a study of identical twins (dated by TCRdb to between 2015 and 2016). In terms of the full investigation: To test whether fetal clonotypes persist, this study deep-sequenced TCR alpha and beta repertoires from monozygotic twins, from unrelated adults of various ages, and from cord blood. To rule out contamination, the twin experiments were replicated at different times with different library preparation protocols.

To prepare the library, 5' RACE was applied. The instrument given in TCRdb is Illumina HiSeq 2000. A universal primer binding site was introduced by template switching, and a unique molecular identifier was present in the final cDNA, enabling accurate counting of TCR cDNA molecules. First-strand cDNA for TCR alpha and beta chains was synthesized from specific primers in the conserved constant-segment region. To control for contamination, each cDNA library was double barcoded with a SMART-Mk sample barcode plus Illumina barcodes. TruSeq adapter sequences, together with Illumina sample barcodes, were added in two successive PCR steps. Sequencing of the TCR alpha and beta cDNA libraries was done on the Illumina HiSeq platform using custom primers. Regarding the original processing steps: Raw reads were processed with MiGEC to extract unique molecular identifiers, and MiXCR was used to determine CDR3 positions. For each individual, recombination models were inferred using an EM algorithm with the repgenHMM and IGoR tools. The analysis of shared clonotypes was done with the tcR package in R, with sharing normalized by the product of cloneset sizes. To study raw recombination without the effects of thymic and clonal selection, out-of-frame nonproductive sequences were analyzed. In-frame beta chains were kept once TCRdb had trimmed the public reads at Q25 with fastp and called clones with MiXCR. CDR3 protein sequences are deduplicated, and each keeps its most common genes and DNA. In this record, the V and J calls reflect TCRdb's handling and not the investigators' own analysis. Recorded for this sample are a few hundred thousand distinct CDR3 sequences; roughly 9.5% of them occurred a single time. Roughly 3% of the sample comes from the top ten.

All donors were healthy Caucasians. The twin cohort comprised three pairs of female monozygotic twins, all aged roughly 18 to 29 years. Peripheral blood mononuclear cells were used as the source from which RNA for TCR libraries was isolated. The full study reports these points: Fewer insertions were carried by abundant cord blood beta clonotypes; a weaker similar trend was observed in young adult naive repertoires, while no such trend was observed in memory repertoires. Because the same donors could not be followed over many years, the conclusions depended on cross-sectional statistical analysis. Recombination models systematically underestimated out-of-frame TCR alpha sharing in monozygotic twins but agreed with sharing between unrelated individuals. Excess twin sharing in beta out-of-frame sequences was weaker because fewer shared sequences lowered the signal-to-noise ratio. Compared with coincidental sharing between unrelated individuals, an excess of low generation-probability sequences was observed among out-of-frame TCR alpha sequences shared between twins. Invariant T cells such as MAIT and iNKT could partly confound zero-insertion analyses, though diverse VJ usage argued against this for most clonotypes.

Ends trimmed: V by 5 bases, J by 3 bases; bases unmatched to a gene: 7. In the germline V gene, CDR1 corresponds to SGHTA and CDR2 to FQGNSA. There are 15 amino acids in the CDR3, from cysteine to phenylalanine inclusive. The CDR3 DNA has 45 bases and is translated from base 1. These sequences were also reported in another study, on yellow fever vaccine responses in identical twins. As described in the second report: According to the authors, the vaccine-induced T cell response in identical twins seemed to be partly convergent and partly specific to each individual. In the study, vaccine-responding T cell clones were precisely tracked in identical twins.

This TCR was recovered from a woman between 18 and 29 years old in good health. In this chain, TRBV7-2 is recombined with TRBJ2-7; 10 central nucleotides agree with TRBD2. Sequenced material: PBMCs. The sequenced DNA: TGTGCCAGCAGCATTCTTACTAGCGGGGACTACGAGCAGTACTTC. It translates to CASSILTSGDYEQYF. The entire variable domain, with the stretches around the CDR3 drawn from the reference TRBV7-2 and TRBJ2-7 proteins, is GAGVSQSPSNKVTEKGKDVELRCDPISGHTALYWYRQSLGQGLEFLIYFQGNSAPDKSGLPSDRFSAERTGGSVSTLTIQRTQQEDSAVYLCASSILTSGDYEQYFGPGTRLTVT.